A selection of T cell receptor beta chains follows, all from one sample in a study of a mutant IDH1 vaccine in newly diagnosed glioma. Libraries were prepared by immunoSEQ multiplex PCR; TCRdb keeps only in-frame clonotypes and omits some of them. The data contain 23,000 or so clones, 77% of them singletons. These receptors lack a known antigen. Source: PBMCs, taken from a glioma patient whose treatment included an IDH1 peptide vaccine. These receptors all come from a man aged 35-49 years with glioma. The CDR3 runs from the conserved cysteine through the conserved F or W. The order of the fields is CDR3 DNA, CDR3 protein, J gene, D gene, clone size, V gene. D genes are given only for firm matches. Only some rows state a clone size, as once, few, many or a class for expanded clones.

CDR3 DNA: TGTGCCAGCAGTTCGAGCGGGAGAATCGTCTACGAGCAGTACTTC
CDR3 protein: CASSSSGRIVYEQYF
J gene: TRBJ2-7
D gene: TRBD2
clone size: NA
V gene: TRBV27

CDR3 DNA: TGTGCCAGTAGTAAAGACAGCAGCACTGAAGCTTTCTTT
CDR3 protein: CASSKDSSTEAFF
J gene: TRBJ1-1
D gene: NA
clone size: NA
V gene: TRBV19

CDR3 DNA: TGTGCCAGCAGCCGAAGCTTGGCCTCAACTAATGAAAAACTGTTTTTT
CDR3 protein: CASSRSLASTNEKLFF
J gene: TRBJ1-4
D gene: NA
clone size: NA
V gene: TRBV7-2

CDR3 DNA: TGTGCCAGCAGCCTCCATCGAGGGGATACGCAGTATTTT
CDR3 protein: CASSLHRGDTQYF
J gene: TRBJ2-3
D gene: NA
clone size: NA
V gene: TRBV9

CDR3 DNA: TGCGCCAGCAGCCAAGCGGGAGGAGCGAACACCGGGGAGCTGTTTTTT
CDR3 protein: CASSQAGGANTGELFF
J gene: TRBJ2-2
D gene: TRBD2
clone size: NA
V gene: TRBV4-3

CDR3 DNA: TGTGCCAGCAGCTTACCGGGCCCTAGCAATCAGCCCCAGCATTTT
CDR3 protein: CASSLPGPSNQPQHF
J gene: TRBJ1-5
D gene: NA
clone size: NA
V gene: TRBV7-9

CDR3 DNA: TGTGCCAGCAGCCCCCTGGGCCTTCAGGGCGAGCAGTACTTC
CDR3 protein: CASSPLGLQGEQYF
J gene: TRBJ2-7
D gene: NA
clone size: NA
V gene: TRBV14

CDR3 DNA: TGTGCCAGTAGCAGCACAGGAGACACTGAAGCTTTCTTT
CDR3 protein: CASSSTGDTEAFF
J gene: TRBJ1-1
D gene: NA
clone size: NA
V gene: TRBV19

CDR3 DNA: TGTGCCAGCAGCCCAAGGGGGGGGAACACTGAAGCTTTCTTT
CDR3 protein: CASSPRGGNTEAFF
J gene: TRBJ1-1
D gene: NA
clone size: NA
V gene: TRBV11-3

CDR3 DNA: TGTGCCAGCAGTTACGGCCGTAACAATGAGCAGTTCTTC
CDR3 protein: CASSYGRNNEQFF
J gene: TRBJ2-1
D gene: NA
clone size: once
V gene: TRBV6-5

CDR3 DNA: TGCGCCAGCAGTGATTCCCGGACTAGCGGGGACAATGAGCAGTTCTTC
CDR3 protein: CASSDSRTSGDNEQFF
J gene: TRBJ2-1
D gene: TRBD2
clone size: NA
V gene: TRBV10-2

CDR3 DNA: TGCGCCAGCAGCTTGGCGGGAGGAAATGATGAAAAACTGTTTTTT
CDR3 protein: CASSLAGGNDEKLFF
J gene: TRBJ1-4
D gene: NA
clone size: NA
V gene: TRBV5-1

CDR3 DNA: TGTGCCAGCAGCTTACTAGCGGGAGGGTACGAGCAGTACTTC
CDR3 protein: CASSLLAGGYEQYF
J gene: TRBJ2-7
D gene: TRBD2
clone size: NA
V gene: TRBV5-8

CDR3 DNA: TGCGCCAGCAGCTTGGCCCTAGCGGGAGATGAGCAGTTCTTC
CDR3 protein: CASSLALAGDEQFF
J gene: TRBJ2-1
D gene: TRBD2
clone size: NA
V gene: TRBV5-1

CDR3 DNA: TGTGCCAGTAGCCTCACCACTAGCGGGAGAGAGTCAGATACGCAGTATTTT
CDR3 protein: CASSLTTSGRESDTQYF
J gene: TRBJ2-3
D gene: TRBD2
clone size: NA
V gene: TRBV19

CDR3 DNA: TGTGCCAGCAGCGCCTGGACCTCGGGAGAGCAGTTCTTC
CDR3 protein: CASSAWTSGEQFF
J gene: TRBJ2-1
D gene: NA
clone size: NA
V gene: TRBV7-6

CDR3 DNA: TGTGCCAGCAGTTTAAGGCGGGGAGCTAATGAAAAACTGTTTTTT
CDR3 protein: CASSLRRGANEKLFF
J gene: TRBJ1-4
D gene: NA
clone size: NA
V gene: TRBV27

CDR3 DNA: TGTGCCAGCAGTGAAGAGGGCGGGAGCTCCTACGAGCAGTACTTC
CDR3 protein: CASSEEGGSSYEQYF
J gene: TRBJ2-7
D gene: TRBD2
clone size: NA
V gene: TRBV6-4

CDR3 DNA: TGTGCCAGTCGGGAGGGAACAATGATGAACACTGAAGCTTTCTTT
CDR3 protein: CASREGTMMNTEAFF
J gene: TRBJ1-1
D gene: NA
clone size: NA
V gene: TRBV19

CDR3 DNA: TGTGCCTGGAGTCGGAGGTCCCAAGAGACCCAGTACTTC
CDR3 protein: CAWSRRSQETQYF
J gene: TRBJ2-5
D gene: NA
clone size: few
V gene: TRBV30

CDR3 DNA: TGTGCCAGCAGCCCCCCTAGCGGGAGCCCGCTATTGGAGCAGTACTTC
CDR3 protein: CASSPPSGSPLLEQYF
J gene: TRBJ2-7
D gene: TRBD2
clone size: once
V gene: TRBV5-6

CDR3 DNA: TGTGCCAGCAGCTTAACACGGACAGACAACTATGGCTACACCTTC
CDR3 protein: CASSLTRTDNYGYTF
J gene: TRBJ1-2
D gene: NA
clone size: NA
V gene: TRBV7-9